The 32 T cell receptor beta chains reported below all come from one sample, sequenced in a study of blood T cell repertoires in COVID-19. The table came from immunoSEQ multiplex PCR; TCRdb's copy has only in-frame clones and leaves some out. The repertoire consists of about 140,000 clones, with around 84% occurring once and the leading ten covering 7% to 10%. Sequencing was performed on peripheral blood. Receptor source: a woman in her fifties or sixties with acute or convalescent COVID-19.

V usage is TRBV29-1 and J usage is TRBJ2-1; TRBD1 matches at 7 bases. The CDR3 spans 13 residues. Trimming at V came to 4 bases and at J to 4 bases, leaving 4 bases not matched to a gene. Germline V gives CDR1 SQVTM, CDR2 ANQGSEA. The CDR3 protein is CSVVPGGYNEQFF. The DNA for the CDR3 is TGCAGCGTTGTGCCAGGGGGTTACAATGAGCAGTTCTTC.

This clone was detected ten times or more. The rearrangement links TRBV5-1 to TRBJ1-6, with 7 bases fitting TRBD1. The germline CDR1 and CDR2 sequences are SGHRS and YFSETQ. V lost 4 bases and J lost 7; bases outside the gene matches: 5. The CDR3 spans 14 residues. The CDR3 bases are TGCGCCAGCAGCGATACAGGGGCGAATTCACCCCTCCACTTT. Its translation: CASSDTGANSPLHF.

The V call is TRBV28, the J call TRBJ1-1; TRBD1 aligns across 7 bases. Germline trimming cut 5 bases from V and 0 bases from J; bases unmatched to any gene: 9. Germline assignment: CDR1 MDHEN and CDR2 SYDVKM. The CDR3 is made up of 16 amino acids. As DNA, the CDR3 is TGTGCCAGCAGTCCCTTCGGGAGGGGGCTGAACACTGAAGCTTTCTTT. Translating it yields CASSPFGRGLNTEAFF.

This clone came up a few times. This chain links TRBV2 with TRBJ1-4; 8 nucleotides match TRBD1. CDR3 size: 14 residues. V lost 7 bases to trimming and J lost 8 bases; unmatched junction nucleotides: 9. Looked up from germline, CDR1 is SNHLY and CDR2 is FYNNEI. The CDR3 loop reads CASNRRGPSEKLFF. CDR3 DNA sequence: TGTGCCAGCAACCGCAGGGGGCCATCCGAAAAACTGTTTTTT.

In this sample, this clone turned up a few times. The V call is TRBV3-1 (or the pseudogene TRBV3-2), the J call TRBJ1-5; weak D call: TRBD1 (5 bases). Germline V CDR1 and CDR2: LGHDT, YNNKEL (reference sequence). This CDR3 comprises 13 residues. V was clipped by 0 bases and J by 12 bases, with 12 bases between them. As DNA, the CDR3 is TGTGCCAGCAGCCAAGACCCAACAGGTTACCAGCATTTT. The encoded protein is CASSQDPTGYQHF.

V and J are TRBV7-2 and TRBJ1-2, with D hard to call. V was trimmed by 1 base and J by 8 bases, leaving 20 bases between them. The CDR3 is 16 amino acids. Per the germline V gene, CDR1 is SGHTA and CDR2 is FQGNSA. The CDR3 protein is CASSLEGSGGLPGYTF. In DNA form, the CDR3 reads TGTGCCAGCAGCTTAGAAGGGTCCGGAGGACTCCCGGGCTACACCTTC.

This clone was seen only a few times. The CDR3 nucleotides are TGTGCCTGGAGTGCAGACAGGGGACGCTACGAGCAGTACTTC. Translation gives CAWSADRGRYEQYF. The chain couples TRBV30 to TRBJ2-7, with 8 bases aligning to TRBD1. The CDR3 totals 14 residues. Trimming at V came to 1 base and at J to 3 bases, leaving 5 bases not matched to a gene. Germline V CDR1 and CDR2: GTSNPN, SVGIG (reference sequence).

The rearrangement uses TRBV2 and TRBJ1-6; TRBD1 agrees at 9 bases. J gave up 5 bases and V 4 bases, and 0 bases lay outside the gene matches. Germline CDR1 SNHLY, CDR2 FYNNEI. This CDR3 region has 14 residues. CDR3 protein: CASSGTGDNSPLHF. CDR3 bases: TGTGCCAGCAGTGGGACAGGGGATAATTCACCCCTCCACTTT.

V is TRBV28 and J is TRBJ2-1; the match to TRBD2 covers 8 bases. The CDR3 sequence is 16 residues long. J lost 5 bases, V lost 6 bases, and 12 bases had no gene match. CDR1 and CDR2 from the germline V gene are MDHEN and SYDVKM. CDR3 DNA: TGTGCCAGCAGACCTTCCCCGGGGGGGTTACACAATGAGCAGTTCTTC. Amino acid sequence: CASRPSPGGLHNEQFF.

This clone came up once. The genes are TRBV29-1 and TRBJ2-2; 7 bases align to TRBD1. Germline V gives CDR1 SQVTM, CDR2 ANQGSEA. V lost 4 bases to trimming and J lost 1 base; unmatched junction nucleotides: 6. The CDR3 extends over 15 amino acids. As DNA, the CDR3 is TGCAGCGTTGCCCGGGACAGCAGGAACACCGGGGAGCTGTTTTTT. Amino acids: CSVARDSRNTGELFF.

V usage is TRBV10-3 and J usage is TRBJ2-5, with TRBD2 matching 7 bases. Per the germline V gene, CDR1 is ENHRY and CDR2 is SYGVKD. This CDR3 has 14 amino acids. V shed 3 bases and J 5 bases; nucleotides not matched to a gene: 6. CDR3 DNA: TGTGCCATCAGTGACGGGGGGAGATGGGAGACCCAGTACTTC. Its translation is CAISDGGRWETQYF.

The rearrangement uses TRBV24-1 and TRBJ2-3; 8 bases match TRBD2. Germline CDR1 is KGHDR and CDR2 is SFDVKD. V was pared by 3 bases and J by 9 bases, with 13 bases of the junction left unmatched. CDR3 size: 16 residues. The CDR3 region has the DNA TGTGCCACCAGTGATCCCGGGATAGCGGGGAGGTTAACGCAGTATTTT. As protein: CATSDPGIAGRLTQYF.

The chain recombines TRBV5-1 with TRBJ1-2, with a possible D match to TRBD1 (6 bases). Per germline, CDR1 SGHRS and CDR2 YFSETQ. The CDR3 spans 12 residues. Trimming cost V 4 bases and J 8 bases, with 12 bases left between them. As DNA, the CDR3 is TGCGCCAGCAGCACGCAGGGGTTCGGCTACACCTTC. Translating gives CASSTQGFGYTF.

This clone has just one count. The V call is TRBV11-2, the J call TRBJ2-7; 10 bases agree with TRBD1. Germline CDR1 SGHAT, CDR2 FQNNGV. The trim removed 5 bases at V and 4 bases at J, leaving 8 bases unmatched. The CDR3 contains 15 residues. CDR3 residues: CASSPRDRGPYEQYF. The CDR3 coding sequence is TGTGCCAGCAGCCCCCGGGACAGGGGACCATACGAGCAGTACTTC.

The chain carries TRBV6-1 and TRBJ2-7; D call uncertain. Trimming took 1 base from V and 3 from J, leaving 7 bases between them. There are 13 residues in the CDR3. Germline V CDR1 and CDR2: MNHNS, SASEGT. The CDR3 reads CASSEEQLYEQYF. The CDR3, as DNA: TGTGCCAGCAGTGAAGAACAGCTCTACGAGCAGTACTTC.

The chain joins TRBV24-1 to TRBJ2-7, with a tentative D call TRBD1 (5 bases). Deletions cut 4 bases from V and 0 bases from J, with 6 bases between. The CDR3 has 13 residues. Germline CDR1 KGHDR, CDR2 SFDVKD. CDR3 DNA sequence: TGTGCCACCAGTGAAAGGGGCTCCTACGAGCAGTACTTC. It encodes CATSERGSYEQYF.

This chain uses TRBV28 with TRBJ1-1; D is uncertain. The V end lost 9 bases, the J end lost 1 base, and 6 bases lay between the germline ends. This CDR3 contains 11 residues. Germline V gene data show CDR1 as MDHEN and CDR2 as SYDVKM. The CDR3 loop reads CASRSNTEAFF. DNA for the CDR3: TGTGCCAGTAGATCGAACACTGAAGCTTTCTTT.

The chain combines TRBV19 with TRBJ2-5; D call uncertain. Germline lookup yields CDR1 LNHDA and CDR2 SQIVND (reference sequence). The V end lost 8 bases, the J end lost 5 bases, and 9 bases lay between the germline ends. This CDR3 is 11 amino acids long. The CDR3 DNA sequence: TGTGCCAGTCGACGGCGGGAGACCCAGTACTTC. Protein sequence: CASRRRETQYF. Supplemented by reference TRBV19 and TRBJ2-5, the full variable domain reads DGGITQSPKYLFRKEGQNVTLSCEQNLNHDAMYWYRQDPGQGLRLIYYSQIVNDFQKGDIAEGYSVSREKKESFPLTVTSAQKNPTAFYLCASRRRETQYFGPGTRLLVL.

V usage is TRBV7-9 and J usage is TRBJ2-2; TRBD1 agrees at 10 bases. The V gene end was trimmed by 5 bases and the J gene end by 8 bases; junction bases not matched to a gene: 8. The CDR3 has 15 residues. CDR1 is SEHNR and CDR2 is FQNEAQ in the germline V gene (reference sequence). CDR3: CASSQGTGVTGELFF. The CDR3 DNA is TGTGCCAGCAGCCAAGGGACAGGGGTAACTGGGGAGCTGTTTTTT.

J is TRBJ2-1 and V is TRBV28, with a possible D match to TRBD2 (5 bases). From germline, CDR1 is MDHEN and CDR2 SYDVKM. V lost 1 base to trimming and J lost 4 bases, with 11 bases between them. The length of the CDR3 is 15 residues. In DNA, the CDR3 is TGTGCCAGCAGTTTATCAATCGAGGGATACAATGAGCAGTTCTTC. Translating gives CASSLSIEGYNEQFF.

This chain connects TRBV30 to TRBJ1-6; weak D call: TRBD1 (6 bases). Germline V gene data show CDR1 as GTSNPN and CDR2 as SVGIG (reference sequence). The CDR3 is 14 residues long. V was trimmed by 7 bases and J by 4 bases, leaving 14 bases between them. The DNA for the CDR3 is TGTGCCTTGACTGGGACACCGTATAATTCACCCCTCCACTTT. Protein: CALTGTPYNSPLHF.

The chain uses TRBV5-1 and TRBJ2-2; D might be TRBD1 (5 bases). CDR1 SGHRS and CDR2 YFSETQ come from the germline V gene. V lost 7 bases and J 2 bases, leaving 15 bases between the germline ends. This CDR3 has 15 residues. The CDR3 DNA reads TGCGCCAGCCAGTCAGCAGGGCAAAACACCGGGGAGCTGTTTTTT. The encoded protein is CASQSAGQNTGELFF. Filled out from reference TRBV5-1 and TRBJ2-2, the complete variable domain reads KAGVTQTPRYLIKTRGQQVTLSCSPISGHRSVSWYQQTPGQGLQFLFEYFSETQRNKGNFPGRFSGRQFSNSRSEMNVSTLELGDSALYLCASQSAGQNTGELFFGEGSRLTVL.

CDR3 protein: CASSIAPGQYEQYF. CDR3 DNA: TGTGCCAGTAGTATCGCCCCTGGGCAGTACGAGCAGTACTTC. The rearrangement uses TRBV19 and TRBJ2-7, with D unclear. Deletions cut 3 bases from V and 4 bases from J, with 13 bases between. This CDR3 is built from 14 residues. CDR1 LNHDA and CDR2 SQIVND come from the germline V gene (reference sequence).

The chain recombines TRBV19 with TRBJ1-2; unclear D gene. CDR1 and CDR2 (germline): LNHDA, SQIVND (reference sequence). V was shortened by 2 bases and J by 2 bases, with 6 bases between the two germline ends. CDR3 length equals 13 residues. Here the CDR3 reads CASSIRQNYGYTF. The CDR3 coding sequence is TGTGCCAGTAGTATAAGACAAAACTATGGCTACACCTTC.

The chain couples TRBV15 to TRBJ2-1, with D perhaps matching TRBD1 (5 bases). Germline CDR1 is LNHNV and CDR2 is YYDKDF (reference sequence). V was cut by 0 bases and J by 3 bases, with 21 bases left in between. The CDR3 contains 19 residues. CDR3 loop: CATSRDLSQQVPFYNEQFF. For the CDR3, the DNA is TGTGCCACCAGCAGAGATTTATCCCAACAGGTTCCATTCTACAATGAGCAGTTCTTC.

This clone appeared a single time. The rearrangement joins TRBV7-9 to TRBJ1-5, with a weak D call TRBD1 (5 bases). The V gene lost 5 bases and the J gene lost 4 bases, with 21 bases spanning the gap. Germline V lookup: CDR1 SEHNR, CDR2 FQNEAQ (reference sequence). The CDR3 spans 17 residues. Here the CDR3 DNA reads TGTGCCAGCAGCCTCAACTCCCGGGGGTTAGGGAATCAGCCCCAGCATTTT. Translating it yields CASSLNSRGLGNQPQHF.

This clone showed up just a few times. The chain is built from TRBV19 and TRBJ1-1, with D possibly TRBD1 on 6 matching bases. Germline V gene lookup returns CDR1 LNHDA and CDR2 SQIVND (reference sequence). The V and J ends lost 1 base and 6 bases respectively, with 18 bases between them. CDR3 length equals 16 residues. The CDR3 DNA follows: TGTGCCAGTAGTATAGGCGGGGGCCTGAGTTTGGCTGAAGCTTTCTTT. This encodes CASSIGGGLSLAEAFF. The full variable domain, in which reference TRBV19 and TRBJ1-1 provide the parts outside the CDR3, is DGGITQSPKYLFRKEGQNVTLSCEQNLNHDAMYWYRQDPGQGLRLIYYSQIVNDFQKGDIAEGYSVSREKKESFPLTVTSAQKNPTAFYLCASSIGGGLSLAEAFFGQGTRLTVV.

The rearrangement uses TRBV12-3 or TRBV12-4 and TRBJ2-7; TRBD2 is a possible D gene (5 bases). This CDR3 has 13 amino acids. Trimming left V 3 bases short and J 0 bases short, with 6 bases between. The CDR3 protein is CASSLGSSYEQYF. The CDR3 region has the DNA TGTGCCAGCAGTTTGGGGAGCTCCTACGAGCAGTACTTC.

The rearrangement links TRBV4-2 to TRBJ1-1; D uncertain. V gave up 3 bases and J gave up 1 base, with 9 bases separating them. Germline lookup yields CDR1 LGHNA and CDR2 YNFKEQ. The CDR3 extends over 14 amino acids. In DNA form, the CDR3 reads TGTGCCAGCAGCCACCCACGGGGGAACACTGAAGCTTTCTTT. It translates to CASSHPRGNTEAFF.

V usage is TRBV29-1 and J usage is TRBJ1-1; perhaps TRBD1 as D (5 bases). Germline V lookup: CDR1 SQVTM, CDR2 ANQGSEA. V was shortened by 3 bases and J by 4 bases, with 12 bases between the two germline ends. CDR3 length equals 13 residues. This CDR3 is CSVDRELGTEAFF. CDR3 in DNA: TGCAGCGTTGACAGGGAACTCGGCACTGAAGCTTTCTTT.

J is TRBJ2-3 and V is TRBV5-1, with D maybe TRBD2 (6 bases). V shed 3 bases and J shed 5 bases, with 10 bases lying between them. The CDR3 covers 13 residues. Per the germline V gene, CDR1 is SGHRS and CDR2 is YFSETQ. CDR3 residues: CASSSLGGDTQYF. The DNA for the CDR3 is TGCGCCAGCAGCTCCCTGGGAGGAGATACGCAGTATTTT.

Worth noting for this clone: The junction departs from the called germline gene at one end, perhaps through a read error. V is TRBV2 and J is TRBJ2-1, with 9 nucleotides matching TRBD2. The CDR3 loop spans 15 amino acids. The germline V gene encodes CDR1 SNHLY and CDR2 FYNNEI. In DNA, the CDR3 is TGTGCCAGCAATGAAGGGCGGGGGGGGTACAATGAGCAGTTCTTC. It yields the protein CASNEGRGGYNEQFF.